Below are 21 T cell receptor beta chains sequenced from a single sample in a study of OX40 agonist ivuxolimab in advanced cancers. The repertoire was sequenced with immunoSEQ multiplex PCR; TCRdb's copy has only in-frame clones and lacks some. The sample consists of about 86,000 clones, roughly nine tenths of them appearing once. The sample consisted of CD4+ or CD8+ T cells sorted from blood, taken in a trial of the OX40 agonist ivuxolimab. The source of these receptors is an adult with an advanced solid tumor such as melanoma, head and neck, liver or kidney cancer.

The rearrangement links TRBV5-6 to TRBJ1-2; perhaps TRBD1 as D (6 bases). The germline CDR1 and CDR2 sequences are SGHDT and YYEEEE. This CDR3 contains 13 residues. Trimming cost V 4 bases and J 4 bases, with 11 bases left between them. The CDR3 DNA follows: TGTGCCAGCAGCCCACGGGACACCTATGGCTACACCTTC. Translating it yields CASSPRDTYGYTF. Supplemented by reference TRBV5-6 and TRBJ1-2, the full variable domain reads DAGVTQSPTHLIKTRGQQVTLRCSPKSGHDTVSWYQQALGQGPQFIFQYYEEEERQRGNFPDRFSGHQFPNYSSELNVNALLLGDSALYLCASSPRDTYGYTFGSGTRLTVV.

CDR3 in amino acids: CASSYDYRSGANVLTF. In nucleotides, the CDR3 is TGTGCCAGCAGTTACGATTACCGCTCTGGGGCCAACGTCCTGACTTTC. The chain combines TRBV6-5 with TRBJ2-6, with D unclear. Trimming stripped 2 bases from V and 0 bases from J, with 8 bases between. Germline lookup yields CDR1 MNHEY and CDR2 SVGAGI. The CDR3 has 16 amino acids.

The chain recombines TRBV6-6 with TRBJ2-7; D is uncertain. The CDR3 covers 14 residues. Germline V CDR1 and CDR2: MNHNY, SVGAGI (reference sequence). Trimming removed 6 bases at V and 2 bases at J, with 14 bases between. In DNA, the CDR3 is TGTGCCAGCAGGCCACGTGGGGAAACCTACGAGCAGTACTTC. Its translation is CASRPRGETYEQYF.

The chain uses TRBV29-1 and TRBJ1-2, with 8 bases lining up with TRBD1. In germline, CDR1 is SQVTM, CDR2 ANQGSEA. The CDR3 length is 10 residues. The CDR3 spells CITGQEGYTF. CDR3 sequence (DNA): TGCATTACGGGACAGGAGGGCTACACCTTC. Full variable domain (rest looked up from reference TRBV29-1 and TRBJ1-2): SAVISQKPSRDICQRGTSLTIQCQVDSQVTMMFWYRQQPGQSLTLIATANQGSEATYESGFVIDKFPISRPNLTFSTLTVSNMSPEDSSIYLCITGQEGYTFGSGTRLTVV.

In regard to this clone: An end of the junction does not agree with germline; a read error may underlie this. The V gene is TRBV27, the J gene TRBJ1-1; no clear D. In germline, CDR1 is MNHEY, CDR2 SMNVEV (reference sequence). This CDR3 is 14 amino acids long. As DNA, the CDR3 is TGTGCCAGCAGTTTACCCTCCCCTGGCGGATATGTAGTCTTT. Translating it yields CASSLPSPGGYVVF.

This chain joins TRBV5-1 and TRBJ2-3, with a weak D call TRBD2 (5 bases). Germline CDR1 is SGHRS and CDR2 is YFSETQ. The CDR3 covers 14 residues. Trimming removed 2 bases from V and 3 bases from J, with 10 bases in between. CDR3 sequence reads: CASSFKGGTDTQYF. Here the CDR3 DNA reads TGCGCCAGCAGCTTTAAGGGCGGGACAGATACGCAGTATTTT.

The chain has TRBV11-3 and TRBJ2-1; TRBD2 aligns across 13 bases. Per germline, CDR1 SGHNT and CDR2 YENEEA. V shed 5 bases, J shed 1 base, and the junction held 5 bases outside the gene matches. CDR3 length: 17 amino acids. The CDR3: CASSQLAGGPSYNEQFF. CDR3 nucleotides: TGTGCCAGCAGCCAACTAGCGGGAGGGCCGTCCTACAATGAGCAGTTCTTC.

The chain links TRBV18 to TRBJ2-7; no definite D call. The V gene's germline CDR1 is KGHSH and CDR2 LQKENI. The V and J ends lost 0 bases and 3 bases respectively, with 6 bases between them. This CDR3 has 13 amino acids. Written as DNA, the CDR3 is TGTGCCAGCTCACCACCCCAGAGCTACGAGCAGTACTTC. As protein: CASSPPQSYEQYF.

V gene TRBV4-1 combines with J gene TRBJ1-6; TRBD1 aligns across 8 bases. Per the germline V gene, CDR1 is MGHRA and CDR2 is YSYEKL. The V segment lost 1 base and the J segment 7 bases; nucleotides outside the gene matches: 6. CDR3 length: 16 amino acids. Here the CDR3 DNA reads TGCGCCAGCAGCCAAGGACAGGGGATGGGGAATTCACCCCTCCACTTT. Protein: CASSQGQGMGNSPLHF.

J is TRBJ1-2 and V is TRBV29-1, with D perhaps TRBD1 (5 bases). CDR3 length: 14 residues. V lost 2 bases, J lost 10 bases, and 20 bases lay in between. Germline-derived CDR1 and CDR2 are SQVTM and ANQGSEA. The CDR3, as DNA: TGCAGCGTTGAAACCCCGTTCCGGGGGGGTGACTACACCTTC. It translates to CSVETPFRGGDYTF.

This clone was seen only a few times. This sequence joins TRBV19 and TRBJ2-2; the D gene is possibly TRBD1 (6 bases). V lost 9 bases to trimming and J lost 4 bases, with 12 bases between them. The CDR3 loop spans 13 amino acids. From germline, CDR1 is LNHDA and CDR2 SQIVND (reference sequence). CDR3 nucleotide sequence: TGTGCCAGCCGGGGACACCTCACCGGGGAGCTGTTTTTT. Its translation: CASRGHLTGELFF.

The chain combines TRBV5-6 with TRBJ1-1; 7 bases align to TRBD1. V shed 4 bases, J shed 7 bases, and the junction held 1 base outside the gene matches. Germline V lookup: CDR1 SGHDT, CDR2 YYEEEE. This CDR3 is 11 amino acids long. CDR3 sequence: CASSGTVEAFF. CDR3 bases: TGTGCCAGCAGCGGGACAGTTGAAGCTTTCTTT. The whole variable domain, filled in from reference TRBV5-6 and TRBJ1-1, reads DAGVTQSPTHLIKTRGQQVTLRCSPKSGHDTVSWYQQALGQGPQFIFQYYEEEERQRGNFPDRFSGHQFPNYSSELNVNALLLGDSALYLCASSGTVEAFFGQGTRLTVV.

This sequence joins TRBV18 and TRBJ1-2; no clear D gene. The germline V and J ends were trimmed by 1 base and 3 bases, with 12 bases remaining between them. CDR3 length equals 15 residues. Germline V lookup: CDR1 KGHSH, CDR2 LQKENI. Here the CDR3 DNA reads TGTGCCAGCTCACCACGCGTTGACGCAGACTATGGCTACACCTTC. Residues: CASSPRVDADYGYTF.

The rearrangement links TRBV18 to TRBJ2-1; TRBD1 agrees at 10 bases. With V trimmed by 4 bases and J by 1 base, 4 bases remained unmatched. Germline V gene lookup returns CDR1 KGHSH and CDR2 LQKENI. The CDR3 length is 16 residues. CDR3: CASSRDRGQSYNEQFF. CDR3 DNA: TGTGCCAGCTCACGTGACAGGGGGCAATCCTACAATGAGCAGTTCTTC.

The V call is TRBV19, the J call TRBJ2-1; 10 nucleotides agree with TRBD2. The germline V gene encodes CDR1 LNHDA and CDR2 SQIVND (reference sequence). The CDR3 is 14 residues long. J was trimmed by 8 bases and V by 10 bases; bases with no gene match: 11. This CDR3 reads CATRLAGVWDEQFF. The CDR3 DNA reads as TGTGCCACCCGCCTAGCGGGAGTTTGGGATGAGCAGTTCTTC.

The rearrangement joins TRBV19 to TRBJ2-1; the D gene is possibly TRBD2 (7 bases). V lost 7 bases, J lost 0 bases, and 19 bases lay in between. Germline values: CDR1 LNHDA, CDR2 SQIVND (reference sequence). The CDR3 loop spans 17 amino acids. The CDR3 here is CASTPRGGGLSYNEQFF. CDR3 nucleotide sequence: TGTGCCAGTACCCCACGGGGAGGGGGTCTCTCCTACAATGAGCAGTTCTTC. Full variable domain (outside the CDR3, taken from reference TRBV19 and TRBJ2-1): DGGITQSPKYLFRKEGQNVTLSCEQNLNHDAMYWYRQDPGQGLRLIYYSQIVNDFQKGDIAEGYSVSREKKESFPLTVTSAQKNPTAFYLCASTPRGGGLSYNEQFFGPGTRLTVL.

V usage is TRBV5-8 and J usage is TRBJ1-5; D not certain. Trimming stripped 5 bases from V and 7 bases from J, with 19 bases between. Germline V gives CDR1 SGHTS, CDR2 YDEGEE. The CDR3 has 15 amino acids. Here the CDR3 DNA reads TGTGCCAGCAGGGGTCCTGCGTTCGTGGGGCAGCCCCAGCATTTT. It specifies CASRGPAFVGQPQHF. Full variable domain (missing parts from reference TRBV5-8 and TRBJ1-5): EAGVTQSPTHLIKTRGQQATLRCSPISGHTSVYWYQQALGLGLQFLLWYDEGEERNRGNFPPRFSGRQFPNYSSELNVNALELEDSALYLCASRGPAFVGQPQHFGDGTRLSIL.

The chain joins TRBV27 to TRBJ1-2; 10 bases agree with TRBD1. There are 12 residues in the CDR3. J gave up 9 bases and V 5 bases, and 3 bases lay outside the gene matches. CDR1 and CDR2 from the germline V gene are MNHEY and SMNVEV (reference sequence). The CDR3 spells CASSRQGASYTF. DNA for the CDR3: TGTGCCAGCAGTAGACAGGGGGCGAGCTACACCTTC.

V usage is TRBV6-5 and J usage is TRBJ1-5, with 9 positions matching TRBD1. Losses at the gene ends were 4 bases for V and 5 bases for J; bases not matched to a gene: 0. The germline V gene has CDR1 MNHEY and CDR2 SVGAGI. This CDR3 has 13 residues. The CDR3 protein is CASSWTGDQPQHF. CDR3 DNA sequence: TGTGCCAGCAGTTGGACAGGGGATCAGCCCCAGCATTTT.

The J gene is TRBJ2-2, the V gene TRBV7-3; 8 nucleotides match TRBD2. CDR3 length: 20 residues. Germline CDR1 SGHTA, CDR2 FQGTGA. V gave up 5 bases and J gave up 0 bases; unmatched junction bases: 17. The CDR3 is CASSPRYEPGLDPNTGELFF. DNA of the CDR3: TGTGCCAGCAGCCCCCGGTACGAACCGGGACTAGATCCGAACACCGGGGAGCTGTTTTTT.

This rearrangement joins TRBV9 to TRBJ2-3; D call uncertain. V lost 2 bases to trimming and J lost 5 bases, with 12 bases between them. Germline-derived CDR1 and CDR2 are SGDLS and YYNGEE. The CDR3 has 14 amino acids. The CDR3 loop is CASSVDSIGDTQYF. The CDR3, as DNA: TGTGCCAGCAGCGTTGACTCAATTGGAGATACGCAGTATTTT. The whole variable domain, remainder taken from reference TRBV9 and TRBJ2-3, is DSGVTQTPKHLITATGQRVTLRCSPRSGDLSVYWYQQSLDQGLQFLIQYYNGEERAKGNILERFSAQQFPDLHSELNLSSLELGDSALYFCASSVDSIGDTQYFGPGTRLTVL.